This TCR beta chain is from a study of low-dose radiotherapy and immunotherapy resistance in tumors. Study in general: The 200 mg/m2 dose of intravenous cyclophosphamide was given every two weeks, one day before radiation and immunotherapy.

Indicated time point: after trial treatment. Indicated treatment: LDRT plus nivolumab, ipilimumab, low-dose cyclophosphamide and aspirin (RACIN trial). Donors received nivolumab, ipilimumab, aspirin, low-dose cyclophosphamide and low-dose radiotherapy. Patients deemed eligible presented with advanced solid tumors lacking tumor-infiltrating lymphocytes. Deletions cut 2 bases from V and 2 bases from J, with 5 bases between. The CDR3 runs 12 residues. Germline V gene sequence: CDR1 SGHDT, CDR2 YYEEEE. cDNA synthesis used a TRAV/TRBV-specific primer set for both chains. The PCR that amplified TCRs ran for approximately 20 cycles, relying on a constant-region primer and a V-primer adapter. TCRdb redid the calling of the reads with MiXCR, one entry per CDR3 protein. The sample includes 30,000 or so distinct CDR3 sequences, under 55% of them seen just once.

The rearrangement uses TRBV5-6 and TRBJ2-7; no clear D. The TCR originated in a male donor with gallbladder cancer. The sequencing used PBMCs, collected after low-dose radiotherapy plus immunotherapy. The CDR3 nucleotides read TGTGCCAGCAGCTTTTTAGCCTACGAGCAGTACTTC. This gives the protein CASSFLAYEQYF.